The clone carrying this T cell receptor beta chain was counted a single time. In the study's own analysis: The assay estimated nucleated cells by amplifying reference gene primers. Generated by immunoSEQ multiplex PCR, the TCRdb table keeps only in-frame clones and is missing some. Clone size and V and J calls were adopted from that table, with D and trimming inferred from the DNA. The sample carries about 69,000 clones, approximately 78% recorded once. This specimen belongs to a study of blood T cell repertoires in COVID-19. Study-wide background: Material from acute and convalescent COVID-19 was sourced from the United States, Italy and Spain. Nucleic acid was either cDNA or gDNA, and it came from T cells, B-cell-depleted T cells, or PBMCs.

Germline CDR1 is MNHEY and CDR2 is SVGAGI. CDR3 length: 10 amino acids. This chain uses TRBV6-5 with TRBJ2-3; D is perhaps TRBD1 (5 bases). The clonotype originates from a human donor in a cohort sampled during active COVID-19. What was sequenced was peripheral blood. The DNA for the CDR3 is TGTGCGCTGGGGCAGGATACGCAGTATTTT. Protein sequence: CALGQDTQYF.